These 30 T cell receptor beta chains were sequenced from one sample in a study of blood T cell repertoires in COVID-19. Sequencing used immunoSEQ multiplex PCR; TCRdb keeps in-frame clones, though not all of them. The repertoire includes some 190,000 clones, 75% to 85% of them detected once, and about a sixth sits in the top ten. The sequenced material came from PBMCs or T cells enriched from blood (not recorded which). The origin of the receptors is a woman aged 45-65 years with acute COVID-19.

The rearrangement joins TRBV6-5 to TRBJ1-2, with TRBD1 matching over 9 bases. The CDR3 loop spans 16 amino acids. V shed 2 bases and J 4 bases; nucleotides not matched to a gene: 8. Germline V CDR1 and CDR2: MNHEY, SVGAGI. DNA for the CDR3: TGTGCCAGCAGTTACGTCCCGGGACAGGGTTCCTATGGCTACACCTTC. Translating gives CASSYVPGQGSYGYTF.

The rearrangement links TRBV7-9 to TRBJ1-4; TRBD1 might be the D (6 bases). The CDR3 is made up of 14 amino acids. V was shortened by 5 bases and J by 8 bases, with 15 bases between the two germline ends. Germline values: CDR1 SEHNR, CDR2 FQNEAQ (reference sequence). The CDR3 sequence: CASSVPGVGEKLFF. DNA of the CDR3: TGTGCCAGCAGCGTTCCAGGGGTGGGGGAAAAACTGTTTTTT.

The CDR3 is CASSAGTSTEQYV. The DNA for the CDR3 is TGTGCCAGCAGCGCCGGGACTAGTACCGAGCAGTACGTC. V gene TRBV11-2 combines with J gene TRBJ2-7; TRBD2 matches at 8 bases. The germline V gene encodes CDR1 SGHAT and CDR2 FQNNGV. The CDR3 is 13 residues long. V lost 5 bases to trimming and J lost 6 bases; unmatched junction nucleotides: 6.

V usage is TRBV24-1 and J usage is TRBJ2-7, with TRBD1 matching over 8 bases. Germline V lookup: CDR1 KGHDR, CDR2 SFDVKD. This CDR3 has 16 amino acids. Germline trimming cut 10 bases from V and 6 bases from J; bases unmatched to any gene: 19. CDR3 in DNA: TGTGCCACACACAACCCCATGAGTCGACAGGGGTGCGAGCAGTACGTC. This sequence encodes CATHNPMSRQGCEQYV.

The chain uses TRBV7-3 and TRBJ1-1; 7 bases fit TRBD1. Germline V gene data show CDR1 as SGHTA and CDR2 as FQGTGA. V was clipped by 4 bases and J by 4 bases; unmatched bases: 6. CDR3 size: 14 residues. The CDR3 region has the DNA TGTGCCAGCAGCTCCGGGACAGAGGGCACTGAAGCTTTCTTT. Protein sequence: CASSSGTEGTEAFF. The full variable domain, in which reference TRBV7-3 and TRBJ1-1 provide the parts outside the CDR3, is GAGVSQTPSNKVTEKGKYVELRCDPISGHTALYWYRQSLGQGPEFLIYFQGTGAADDSGLPNDRFFAVRPEGSVSTLKIQRTERGDSAVYLCASSSGTEGTEAFFGQGTRLTVV.

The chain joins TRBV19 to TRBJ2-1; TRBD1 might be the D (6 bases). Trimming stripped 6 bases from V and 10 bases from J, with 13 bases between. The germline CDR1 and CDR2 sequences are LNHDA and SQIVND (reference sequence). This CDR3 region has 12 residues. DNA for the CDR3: TGTGCCAGTAGCCACCCGAGGGGGGAGCAGTTCTTC. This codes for CASSHPRGEQFF.

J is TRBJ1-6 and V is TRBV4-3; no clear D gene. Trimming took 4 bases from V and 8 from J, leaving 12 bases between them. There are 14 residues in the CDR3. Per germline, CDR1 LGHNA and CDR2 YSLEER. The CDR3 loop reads CASSLRREYSPLHF. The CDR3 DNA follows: TGCGCCAGCAGCCTTCGGAGGGAGTATTCACCCCTCCACTTT.

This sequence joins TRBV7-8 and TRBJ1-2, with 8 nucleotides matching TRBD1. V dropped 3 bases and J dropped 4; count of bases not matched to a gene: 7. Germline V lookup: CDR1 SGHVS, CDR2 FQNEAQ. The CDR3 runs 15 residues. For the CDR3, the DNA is TGTGCCAGCAGCTTGGGCAGGGGGCAAAGCTATGGCTACACCTTC. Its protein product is CASSLGRGQSYGYTF. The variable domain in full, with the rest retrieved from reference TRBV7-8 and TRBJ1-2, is GAGVSQSPRYKVAKRGQDVALRCDPISGHVSLFWYQQALGQGPEFLTYFQNEAQLDKSGLPSDRFFAERPEGSVSTLKIQRTQQEDSAVYLCASSLGRGQSYGYTFGSGTRLTVV.

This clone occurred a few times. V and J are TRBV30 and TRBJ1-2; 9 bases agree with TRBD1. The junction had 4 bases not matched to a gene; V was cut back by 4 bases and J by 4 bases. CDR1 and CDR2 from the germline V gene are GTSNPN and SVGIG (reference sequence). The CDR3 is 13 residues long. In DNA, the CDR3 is TGTGCCTGGAACCGGGACAGGGCCTATGGCTACACCTTC. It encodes CAWNRDRAYGYTF.

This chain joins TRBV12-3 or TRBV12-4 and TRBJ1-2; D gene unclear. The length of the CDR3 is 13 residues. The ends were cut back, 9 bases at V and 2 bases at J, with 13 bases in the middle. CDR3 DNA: TGTGCCAGTTCCCCCGACGGGAACTATGGCTACACCTTC. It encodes CASSPDGNYGYTF.

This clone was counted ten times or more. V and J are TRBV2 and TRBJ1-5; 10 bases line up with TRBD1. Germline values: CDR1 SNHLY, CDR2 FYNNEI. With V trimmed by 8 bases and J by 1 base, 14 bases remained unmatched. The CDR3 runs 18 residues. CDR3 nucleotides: TGTGCCAGCGCCCGGACAGGGGGGATCCTCCGAAGCAATCAGCCCCAGCATTTT. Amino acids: CASARTGGILRSNQPQHF.

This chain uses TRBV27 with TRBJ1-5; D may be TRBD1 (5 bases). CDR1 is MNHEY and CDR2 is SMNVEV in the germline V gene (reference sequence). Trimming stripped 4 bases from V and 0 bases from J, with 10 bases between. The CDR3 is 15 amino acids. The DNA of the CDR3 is TGTGCCAGCAGTTCTAGGGGAAATAGCAATCAGCCCCAGCATTTT. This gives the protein CASSSRGNSNQPQHF.

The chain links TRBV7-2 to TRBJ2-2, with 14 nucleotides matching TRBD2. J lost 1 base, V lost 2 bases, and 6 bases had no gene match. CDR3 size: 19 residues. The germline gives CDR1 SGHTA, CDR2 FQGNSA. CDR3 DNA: TGTGCCAGCAGCTTACCAGGACTAGCGGGGGGAAGGAACACCGGGGAGCTGTTTTTT. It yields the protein CASSLPGLAGGRNTGELFF.

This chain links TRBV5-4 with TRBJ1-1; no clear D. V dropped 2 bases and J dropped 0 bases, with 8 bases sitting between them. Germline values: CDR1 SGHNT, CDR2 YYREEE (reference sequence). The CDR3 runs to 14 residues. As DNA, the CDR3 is TGTGCCAGCAGCTTCTCCTTTCTGAACACTGAAGCTTTCTTT. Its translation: CASSFSFLNTEAFF.

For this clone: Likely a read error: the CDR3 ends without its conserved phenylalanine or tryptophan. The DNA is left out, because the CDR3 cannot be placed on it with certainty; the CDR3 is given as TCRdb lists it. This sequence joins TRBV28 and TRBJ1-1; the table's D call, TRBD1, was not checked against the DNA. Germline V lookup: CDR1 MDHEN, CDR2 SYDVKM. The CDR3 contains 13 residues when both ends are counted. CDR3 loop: CASSRKITGKLGI.

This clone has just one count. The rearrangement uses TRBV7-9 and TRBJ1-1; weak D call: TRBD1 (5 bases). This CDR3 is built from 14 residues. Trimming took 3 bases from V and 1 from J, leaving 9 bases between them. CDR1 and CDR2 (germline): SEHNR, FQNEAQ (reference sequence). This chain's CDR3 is CASSFGRENTEAFF. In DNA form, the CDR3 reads TGTGCCAGCAGCTTTGGCAGGGAGAACACTGAAGCTTTCTTT.

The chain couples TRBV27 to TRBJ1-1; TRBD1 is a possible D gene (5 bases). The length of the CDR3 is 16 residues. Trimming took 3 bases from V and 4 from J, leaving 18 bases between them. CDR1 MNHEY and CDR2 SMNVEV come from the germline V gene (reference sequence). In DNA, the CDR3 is TGTGCCAGCAGTTTCAGACAGAACTCTGGTGTCACTGAAGCTTTCTTT. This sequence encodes CASSFRQNSGVTEAFF.

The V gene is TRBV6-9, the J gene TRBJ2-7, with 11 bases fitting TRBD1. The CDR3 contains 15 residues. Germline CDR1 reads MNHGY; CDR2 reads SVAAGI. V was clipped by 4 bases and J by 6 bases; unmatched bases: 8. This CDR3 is CASSSTDRGPCEQYV. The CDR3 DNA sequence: TGTGCCAGCAGTTCCACGGACAGGGGGCCGTGCGAGCAGTACGTC.

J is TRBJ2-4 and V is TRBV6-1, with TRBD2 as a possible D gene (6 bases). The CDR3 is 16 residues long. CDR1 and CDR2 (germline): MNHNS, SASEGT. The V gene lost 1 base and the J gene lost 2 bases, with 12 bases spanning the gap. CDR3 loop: CASSEGFGGSKNIQYF. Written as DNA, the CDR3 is TGTGCCAGCAGTGAAGGATTCGGGGGTTCCAAAAACATTCAGTACTTC.

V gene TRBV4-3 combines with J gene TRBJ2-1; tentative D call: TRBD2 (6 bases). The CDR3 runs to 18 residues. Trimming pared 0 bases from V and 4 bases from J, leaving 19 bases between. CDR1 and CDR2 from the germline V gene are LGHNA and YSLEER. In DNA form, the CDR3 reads TGCGCCAGCAGCCAAGACCTTAGAGTTGCGGGGCAATACAATGAGCAGTTCTTC. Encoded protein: CASSQDLRVAGQYNEQFF.

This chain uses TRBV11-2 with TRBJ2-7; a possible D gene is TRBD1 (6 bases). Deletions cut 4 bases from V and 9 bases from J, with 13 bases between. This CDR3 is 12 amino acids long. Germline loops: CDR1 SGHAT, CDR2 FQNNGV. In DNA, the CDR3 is TGTGCCAGCAGCTCCGACAGGTCCGGGCAGTACGTC. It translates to CASSSDRSGQYV.

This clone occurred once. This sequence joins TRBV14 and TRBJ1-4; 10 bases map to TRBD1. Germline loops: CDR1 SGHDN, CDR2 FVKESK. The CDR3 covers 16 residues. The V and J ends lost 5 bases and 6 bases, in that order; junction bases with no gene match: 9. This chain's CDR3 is CASSLDFGQGDEKLFF. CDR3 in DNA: TGTGCCAGCAGCTTAGATTTCGGACAGGGGGATGAAAAACTGTTTTTT.

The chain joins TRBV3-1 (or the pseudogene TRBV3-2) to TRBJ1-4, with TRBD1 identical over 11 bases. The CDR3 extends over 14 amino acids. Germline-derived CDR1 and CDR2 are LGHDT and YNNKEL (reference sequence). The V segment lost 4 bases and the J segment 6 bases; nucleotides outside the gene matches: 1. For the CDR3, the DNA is TGTGCCAGCAGCCGGACAGGGGGCTATGAAAAACTGTTTTTT. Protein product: CASSRTGGYEKLFF.

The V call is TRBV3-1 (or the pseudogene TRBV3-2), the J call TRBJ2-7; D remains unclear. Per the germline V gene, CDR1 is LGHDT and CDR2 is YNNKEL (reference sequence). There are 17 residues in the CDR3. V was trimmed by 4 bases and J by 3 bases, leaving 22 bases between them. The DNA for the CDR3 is TGTGCCAGCAGCCTAGGAAAAGACGAAGACACTCACTACGAGCAGTACGTC. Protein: CASSLGKDEDTHYEQYV.

The CDR3 spells CASTSSTDGPNEQFF. CDR3 DNA: TGTGCCAGCACCTCTTCCACTGATGGGCCCAATGAGCAGTTCTTC. This chain connects TRBV5-6 to TRBJ2-1; D is uncertain. The CDR3 loop spans 15 amino acids. The germline V gene has CDR1 SGHDT and CDR2 YYEEEE. V lost 6 bases to trimming and J lost 6 bases, with 19 bases between them.

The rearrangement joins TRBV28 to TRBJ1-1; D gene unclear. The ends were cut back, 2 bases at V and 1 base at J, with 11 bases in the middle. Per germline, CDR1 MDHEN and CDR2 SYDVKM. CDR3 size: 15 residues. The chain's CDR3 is CASSLGSSGNTEAFF. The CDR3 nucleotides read TGTGCCAGCAGTTTAGGTAGCTCGGGGAACACTGAAGCTTTCTTT.

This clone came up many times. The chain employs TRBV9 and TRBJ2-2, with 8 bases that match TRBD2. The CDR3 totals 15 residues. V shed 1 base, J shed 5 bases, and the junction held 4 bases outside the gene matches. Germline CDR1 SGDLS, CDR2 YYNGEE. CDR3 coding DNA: TGTGCCAGCAGCGTAATAGCGGGGAGGACCGGGGAGCTGTTTTTT. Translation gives CASSVIAGRTGELFF.

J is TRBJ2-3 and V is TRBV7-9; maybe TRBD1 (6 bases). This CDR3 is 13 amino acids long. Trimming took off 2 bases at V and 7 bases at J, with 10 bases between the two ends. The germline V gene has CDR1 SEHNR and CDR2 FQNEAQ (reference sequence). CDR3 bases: TGTGCCAGCAGCTTACCCGGGACATATACGCAGTATTTT. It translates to CASSLPGTYTQYF.

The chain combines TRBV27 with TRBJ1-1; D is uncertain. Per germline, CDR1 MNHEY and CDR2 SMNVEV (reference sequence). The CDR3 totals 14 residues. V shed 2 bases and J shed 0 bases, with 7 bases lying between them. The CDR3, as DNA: TGTGCCAGCAGTTTACTATCAATGAACACTGAAGCTTTCTTT. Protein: CASSLLSMNTEAFF.

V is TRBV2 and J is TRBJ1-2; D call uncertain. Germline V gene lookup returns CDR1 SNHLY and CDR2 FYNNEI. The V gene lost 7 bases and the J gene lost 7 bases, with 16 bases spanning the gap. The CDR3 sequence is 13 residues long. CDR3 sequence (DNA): TGTGCCAGCACTGTATTTCGGGAGGGTGGCTACACCTTC. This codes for CASTVFREGGYTF.